This record concerns one TCR beta chain sequence. This sample stems from a study of blood T cell repertoires in COVID-19. Clones were sequenced by immunoSEQ multiplex PCR, and TCRdb holds only the in-frame ones, with some missing. The sample yields some 490,000 clones, 80% to 90% seen once. The CDR3 contains 17 residues. Germline V gene lookup returns CDR1 SGHAT and CDR2 FQNNGV. Trimming removed 2 bases from V and 4 bases from J; junction bases left unmatched: 9. The chain recombines TRBV11-2 with TRBJ2-2; 8 bases line up with TRBD1. This receptor was taken from a woman aged 60-75 years who had recovered from COVID-19. What was sequenced was PBMCs or T cells enriched from blood (not recorded which). This CDR3 reads CASSLSAQGGVTGELFF. CDR3 bases: TGTGCCAGCAGCTTAAGCGCACAGGGGGGAGTCACCGGGGAGCTGTTTTTT.